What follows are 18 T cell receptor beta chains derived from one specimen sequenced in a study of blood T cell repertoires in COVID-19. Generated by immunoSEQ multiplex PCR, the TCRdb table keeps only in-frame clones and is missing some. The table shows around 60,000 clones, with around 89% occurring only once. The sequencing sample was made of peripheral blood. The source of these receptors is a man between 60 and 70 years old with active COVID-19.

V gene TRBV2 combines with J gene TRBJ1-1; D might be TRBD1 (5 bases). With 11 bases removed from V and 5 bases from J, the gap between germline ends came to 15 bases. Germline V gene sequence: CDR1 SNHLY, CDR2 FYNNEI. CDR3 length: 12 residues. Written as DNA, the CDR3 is TGTGCCGCGGCGGGGGGAGTGACTGAAGCTTTCTTT. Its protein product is CAAAGGVTEAFF. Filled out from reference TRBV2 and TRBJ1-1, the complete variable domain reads EPEVTQTPSHQVTQMGQEVILRCVPISNHLYFYWYRQILGQKVEFLVSFYNNEISEKSEIFDDQFSVERPDGSNFTLKIRSTKLEDSAMYFCAAAGGVTEAFFGQGTRLTVV.

This CDR3 is CASSTFPGDYGYTF. The CDR3 DNA sequence: TGTGCCAGCAGCACATTCCCGGGGGACTATGGCTACACCTTC. The chain joins TRBV28 to TRBJ1-2, with D tentatively TRBD1 (5 bases). Deletions cut 6 bases from V and 3 bases from J, with 14 bases between. Germline CDR1 reads MDHEN; CDR2 reads SYDVKM. The CDR3 is made up of 14 amino acids.

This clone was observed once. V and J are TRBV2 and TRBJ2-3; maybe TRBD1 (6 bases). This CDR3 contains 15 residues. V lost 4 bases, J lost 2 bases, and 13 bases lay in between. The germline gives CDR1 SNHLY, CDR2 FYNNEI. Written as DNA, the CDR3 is TGTGCCAGCAGTGTAAGGGGGATCGTCACAGATACGCAGTATTTT. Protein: CASSVRGIVTDTQYF.

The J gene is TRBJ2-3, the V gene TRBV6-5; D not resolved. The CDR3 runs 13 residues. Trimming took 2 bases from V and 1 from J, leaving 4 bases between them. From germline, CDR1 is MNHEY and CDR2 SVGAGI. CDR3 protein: CASSYLGTDTQYF. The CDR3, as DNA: TGTGCCAGCAGTTACCTAGGCACAGATACGCAGTATTTT.

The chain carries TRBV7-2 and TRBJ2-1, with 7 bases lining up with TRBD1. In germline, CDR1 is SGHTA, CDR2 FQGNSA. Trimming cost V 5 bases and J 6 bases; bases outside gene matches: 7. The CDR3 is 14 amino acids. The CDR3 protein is CASSNQYRGNEQFF. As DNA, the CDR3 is TGTGCCAGCAGCAACCAATACAGGGGCAATGAGCAGTTCTTC.

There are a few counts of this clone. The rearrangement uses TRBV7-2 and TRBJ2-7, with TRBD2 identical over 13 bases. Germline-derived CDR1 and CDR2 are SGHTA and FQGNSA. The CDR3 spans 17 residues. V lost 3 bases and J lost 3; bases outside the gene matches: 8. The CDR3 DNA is TGTGCCAGCAGCTTCCTAACTAGCGGGGGGGCCCGCTACGAGCAGTACTTC. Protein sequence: CASSFLTSGGARYEQYF.

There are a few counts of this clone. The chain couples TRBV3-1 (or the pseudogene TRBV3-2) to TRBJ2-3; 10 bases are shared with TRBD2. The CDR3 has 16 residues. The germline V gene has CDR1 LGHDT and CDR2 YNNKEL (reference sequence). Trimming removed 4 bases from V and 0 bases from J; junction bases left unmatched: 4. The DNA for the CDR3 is TGTGCCAGCAGCCCCTTAGCGGGAGGTAGCACAGATACGCAGTATTTT. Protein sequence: CASSPLAGGSTDTQYF.

As DNA, the CDR3 is TGCGCCAGCAGCTTGGCCCGCCTAGCGGGAGAAGAAACCTACGAGCAGTACTTC. This encodes CASSLARLAGEETYEQYF. The rearrangement uses TRBV5-1 and TRBJ2-7; 10 bases align to TRBD2. The germline gives CDR1 SGHRS, CDR2 YFSETQ. The trim removed 0 bases at V and 2 bases at J, leaving 11 bases unmatched. There are 18 residues in the CDR3.

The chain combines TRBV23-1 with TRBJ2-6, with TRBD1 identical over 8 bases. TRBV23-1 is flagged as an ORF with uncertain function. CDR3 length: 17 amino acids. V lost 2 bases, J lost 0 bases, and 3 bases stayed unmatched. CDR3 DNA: TGCGCCAGCAGTCAACTTACAGGGGGCTCTGGGGCCAACGTCCTGACTTTC. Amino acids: CASSQLTGGSGANVLTF.

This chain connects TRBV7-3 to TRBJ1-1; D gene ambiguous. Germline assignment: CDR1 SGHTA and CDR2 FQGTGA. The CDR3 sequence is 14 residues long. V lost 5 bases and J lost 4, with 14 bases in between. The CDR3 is CASSPDFSGTEAFF. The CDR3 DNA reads TGTGCCAGCAGCCCCGACTTCTCTGGCACTGAAGCTTTCTTT.

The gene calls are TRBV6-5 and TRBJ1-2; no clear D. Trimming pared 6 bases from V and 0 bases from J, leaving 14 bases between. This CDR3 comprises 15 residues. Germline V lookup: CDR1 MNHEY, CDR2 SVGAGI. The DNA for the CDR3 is TGTGCCAGCAGGAGAGTGGCGGAAGCTAACTATGGCTACACCTTC. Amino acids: CASRRVAEANYGYTF.

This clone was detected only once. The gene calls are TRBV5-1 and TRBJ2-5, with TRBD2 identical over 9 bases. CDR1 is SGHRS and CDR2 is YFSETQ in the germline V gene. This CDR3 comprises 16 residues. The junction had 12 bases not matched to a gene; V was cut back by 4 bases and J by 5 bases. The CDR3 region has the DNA TGCGCCAGCAGCCCTACCGGGACTAGCCCGCGGGAGACCCAGTACTTC. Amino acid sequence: CASSPTGTSPRETQYF.

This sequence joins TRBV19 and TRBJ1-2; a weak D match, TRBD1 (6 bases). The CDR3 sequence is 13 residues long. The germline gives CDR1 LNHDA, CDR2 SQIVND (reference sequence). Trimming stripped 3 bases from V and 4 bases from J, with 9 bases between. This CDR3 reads CASSINRAYGYTF. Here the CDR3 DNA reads TGTGCCAGTAGTATCAACAGGGCCTATGGCTACACCTTC.

CDR3 nucleotides: TGTGCCAGCAGCTTACAGGGACGGCTAGCGGCCACAGATACGCAGTATTTT. This translates into CASSLQGRLAATDTQYF. The V and J genes are TRBV13 and TRBJ2-3, with 7 positions matching TRBD2. Germline CDR1 and CDR2: PRHDT and FYEKMQ (reference sequence). CDR3 length: 17 amino acids. Trimming took 2 bases from V and 2 from J; bases not matched to a gene: 10.

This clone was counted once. The CDR3 bases are TGTGCCAGCAGGGCAAACACCAACAATGAGCAGTTCTTC. Translating it yields CASRANTNNEQFF. This chain links TRBV7-3 with TRBJ2-1; D is unclear. The CDR3 covers 13 residues. Germline V gives CDR1 SGHTA, CDR2 FQGTGA. V lost 6 bases to trimming and J lost 5 bases, with 11 bases between them.

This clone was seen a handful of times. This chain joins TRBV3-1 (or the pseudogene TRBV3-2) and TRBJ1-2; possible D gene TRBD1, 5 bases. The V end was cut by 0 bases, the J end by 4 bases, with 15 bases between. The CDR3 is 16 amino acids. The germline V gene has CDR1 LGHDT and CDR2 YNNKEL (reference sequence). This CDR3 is CASSQDSTGRGYGYTF. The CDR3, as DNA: TGTGCCAGCAGCCAAGATTCCACAGGTCGAGGCTATGGCTACACCTTC.

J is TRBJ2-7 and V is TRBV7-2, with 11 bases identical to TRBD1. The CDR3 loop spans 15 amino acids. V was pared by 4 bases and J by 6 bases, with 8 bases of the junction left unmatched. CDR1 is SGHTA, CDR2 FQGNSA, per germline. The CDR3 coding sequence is TGTGCCAGCAGCTCCTGGACAGGGGGCGTTCGCGAGCAGTACTTC. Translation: CASSSWTGGVREQYF.

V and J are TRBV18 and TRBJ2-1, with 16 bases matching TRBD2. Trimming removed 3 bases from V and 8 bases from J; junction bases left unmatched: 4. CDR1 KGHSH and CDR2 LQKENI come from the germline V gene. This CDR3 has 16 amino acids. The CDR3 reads CASSPKGLAGGYEQFF. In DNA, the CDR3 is TGTGCCAGCTCACCTAAGGGACTAGCGGGAGGGTATGAGCAGTTCTTC.